A single sample is the source of the 5 T cell receptor beta chains below, sequenced in a study of blood T cells in healthy people across ages. The second PCR ran about 6 to 12 cycles with a sample-barcoded 5' primer and J-beta primers. Each CDR3 protein gets one entry after TCRdb re-called the 5' RACE reads with MiXCR. The table has some 1.8 million distinct CDR3 sequences, about two fifths seen once. The specimen sequenced was blood. The receptors here all came from a human donor in good health.

This clonotype was seen a few times. This rearrangement joins TRBV14 to TRBJ2-7, with D tentatively TRBD2 (5 bases). CDR1 and CDR2 (germline): SGHDN, FVKESK. The CDR3 runs 14 residues. Trimming pared 2 bases from V and 4 bases from J, leaving 12 bases between. CDR3 residues: CASSQRDFQYEQYF. For the CDR3, the DNA is TGTGCCAGCAGCCAACGGGATTTCCAATACGAGCAGTACTTC.

This clonotype was detected only a few times. This chain uses TRBV11-2 with TRBJ2-5; D might be TRBD1 (5 bases). The CDR3 is 15 residues long. Per the germline V gene, CDR1 is SGHAT and CDR2 is FQNNGV. With 5 bases removed from V and 3 bases from J, the gap between germline ends came to 16 bases. In nucleotides, the CDR3 is TGTGCCAGCAGCCATGGAATGGGCAGGGAAGAGACCCAGTACTTC. Amino acids: CASSHGMGREETQYF.

In its sample, this clonotype was seen a few times. The rearrangement links TRBV4-1 to TRBJ1-6, with TRBD1 identical over 8 bases. The trim removed 2 bases at V and 7 bases at J, leaving 4 bases unmatched. This CDR3 has 15 residues. Germline V gives CDR1 MGHRA, CDR2 YSYEKL. Written as DNA, the CDR3 is TGCGCCAGCAGCCAACAGGGGGCCGGGAATTCACCCCTCCACTTT. Translating it yields CASSQQGAGNSPLHF.

There are a few counts of this clonotype. V and J are TRBV20-1 and TRBJ2-2, with D tentatively TRBD2 (5 bases). The germline V gene encodes CDR1 DFQATT and CDR2 SNEGSKA (reference sequence). The V end lost 2 bases, the J end lost 1 base, and 11 bases lay between the germline ends. The CDR3 consists of 15 residues. CDR3 amino acids: CSARPRGQNTGELFF. Here the CDR3 DNA reads TGCAGTGCTAGACCCCGAGGGCAGAACACCGGGGAGCTGTTTTTT.

The rearrangement links TRBV7-9 to TRBJ2-1; D assignment may be TRBD1 or TRBD2 (5 bases each). Trimming took 4 bases from V and 7 from J, leaving 14 bases between them. The CDR3 is made up of 14 amino acids. CDR1 and CDR2 (germline): SEHNR, FQNEAQ (reference sequence). The CDR3 region is CASSSYLRGNEQFF. CDR3 nucleotide sequence: TGTGCCAGCAGCTCTTACCTGAGGGGTAATGAGCAGTTCTTC.